Listed below are T cell receptor beta chains from one sample, sequenced in a study of T cells in tuberculosis. Using immunoSEQ multiplex PCR, the repertoire was profiled, and TCRdb retains in-frame clones only, with some absent. In the table there are more than 20,000 clones, over 75% of which are singletons. Sequencing was carried out using PBMCs. These TCRs come from a donor aged 10-29 years with latent tuberculosis or without tuberculosis infection. Each CDR3 is given without its conserved first and last residue. Not every row has a clone size; where given, it reads once, few, many or a size class.

clone_size	v_call	j_call	cdr3_aa
once	TRBV5-6	TRBJ2-7	ASSSPGQGTDEQY
.	TRBV13	TRBJ1-6	ASSLFDSNNSPLH
.	TRBV9	TRBJ1-1	ASSVSSGEGTEAF
few	TRBV10-3	TRBJ1-6	AISERTGGQALH
.	TRBV5-6	TRBJ2-6	ASSSILQGSGANVLT
.	TRBV6-6	TRBJ1-3	ASSYPAGPGNTIY
.	TRBV5-1	TRBJ1-4	ASSLAGPEEKLF
.	TRBV9	TRBJ1-3	ASSVPGQPNTIY
.	TRBV9	TRBJ2-3	ASTPGQTNGDTQY
.	TRBV6-5	TRBJ1-1	ASNQQGSTEAF